One and the same sample provided the 8 T cell receptor beta chains below, sequenced in a study of shared clonotypes between healthy human individuals. Naive CD8 cells comprised CD45RO-negative, CCR7-positively selected cells, excluding terminally differentiated effector memory CD45RA+ cells. The assay was immunoSEQ multiplex PCR, and TCRdb's table has in-frame clones only and misses some. The data hold millions of clones, with more than 85% observed a single time. Sequencing used naive CD8+ T cells from PBMCs. The receptor set was obtained from a man aged 18 to 35 in good health. Some clones in this sample may be carry-over from other donors' samples.

The V and J genes are TRBV19 and TRBJ2-1, with D perhaps matching TRBD2 (6 bases). V gave up 7 bases and J gave up 0 bases, with 13 bases separating them. Germline assignment: CDR1 LNHDA and CDR2 SQIVND (reference sequence). This CDR3 comprises 15 residues. The CDR3 reads CASTPAGLSYNEQFF. The CDR3 DNA reads TGTGCCAGTACCCCAGCGGGTCTCTCCTACAATGAGCAGTTCTTC.

J is TRBJ2-2 and V is TRBV11-2, with TRBD2 as a possible D gene (6 bases). Trimming pared 4 bases from V and 5 bases from J, leaving 26 bases between. Germline lookup yields CDR1 SGHAT and CDR2 FQNNGV. The CDR3 covers 19 residues. The CDR3 coding sequence is TGTGCCAGCAGCTCGATCACCAACCCGGTGCGGGGTTGGACCGGGGAGCTGTTTTTT. Protein: CASSSITNPVRGWTGELFF.

The rearrangement uses TRBV9 and TRBJ2-6; TRBD1 agrees at 7 bases. From germline, CDR1 is SGDLS and CDR2 YYNGEE. The V segment lost 3 bases and the J segment 0 bases; nucleotides outside the gene matches: 3. The CDR3 is made up of 16 amino acids. CDR3: CASSDTGASGANVLTF. The CDR3 coding sequence is TGTGCCAGCAGCGATACAGGGGCCTCTGGGGCCAACGTCCTGACTTTC. Supplemented by reference TRBV9 and TRBJ2-6, the full variable domain reads DSGVTQTPKHLITATGQRVTLRCSPRSGDLSVYWYQQSLDQGLQFLIQYYNGEERAKGNILERFSAQQFPDLHSELNLSSLELGDSALYFCASSDTGASGANVLTFGAGSRLTVL.

V gene TRBV10-3 combines with J gene TRBJ1-5; 7 nucleotides agree with TRBD1. Germline V CDR1 and CDR2: ENHRY, SYGVKD. V lost 8 bases to trimming and J lost 3 bases; unmatched junction nucleotides: 4. The CDR3 has 13 amino acids. CDR3 in amino acids: CAIRDSLNQPQHF. In nucleotides, the CDR3 is TGTGCCATCCGGGACAGTCTCAATCAGCCCCAGCATTTT.

The genes are TRBV28 and TRBJ2-1; D not resolved. The V gene lost 3 bases and the J gene lost 8 bases, with 8 bases spanning the gap. The germline gives CDR1 MDHEN, CDR2 SYDVKM. The CDR3 consists of 12 residues. CDR3 amino acids: CASSFNDYEQFF. The CDR3 DNA is TGTGCCAGCAGTTTTAATGATTATGAGCAGTTCTTC.

The chain recombines TRBV6-1 with TRBJ1-2, with a possible D match to TRBD1 (6 bases). The CDR3 has 15 residues. Germline CDR1 is MNHNS and CDR2 is SASEGT. V lost 3 bases and J 5 bases, leaving 16 bases between the germline ends. For the CDR3, the DNA is TGTGCCAGCAGTGACCACAGGGAAGAGGATTATGGCTACACCTTC. It codes for CASSDHREEDYGYTF.

The rearrangement links TRBV7-9 to TRBJ2-7; 8 nucleotides match TRBD2. Germline V lookup: CDR1 SEHNR, CDR2 FQNEAQ (reference sequence). Germline trimming cut 2 bases from V and 6 bases from J; bases unmatched to any gene: 12. The CDR3 covers 16 residues. Written as DNA, the CDR3 is TGTGCCAGCAGCTTATATGCGGGGGGTCGGGTCTCCGAGCAGTACTTC. Translated, it gives CASSLYAGGRVSEQYF.

The CDR3 nucleotides read TGCAGCGTTATCTTCGGGCGTTACAGCCCAAACTATGGCTACACCTTC. Protein: CSVIFGRYSPNYGYTF. This chain uses TRBV29-1 with TRBJ1-2, with D hard to call. V was trimmed by 5 bases and J by 2 bases, leaving 21 bases between them. This CDR3 spans 16 amino acids. Germline-derived CDR1 and CDR2 are SQVTM and ANQGSEA.